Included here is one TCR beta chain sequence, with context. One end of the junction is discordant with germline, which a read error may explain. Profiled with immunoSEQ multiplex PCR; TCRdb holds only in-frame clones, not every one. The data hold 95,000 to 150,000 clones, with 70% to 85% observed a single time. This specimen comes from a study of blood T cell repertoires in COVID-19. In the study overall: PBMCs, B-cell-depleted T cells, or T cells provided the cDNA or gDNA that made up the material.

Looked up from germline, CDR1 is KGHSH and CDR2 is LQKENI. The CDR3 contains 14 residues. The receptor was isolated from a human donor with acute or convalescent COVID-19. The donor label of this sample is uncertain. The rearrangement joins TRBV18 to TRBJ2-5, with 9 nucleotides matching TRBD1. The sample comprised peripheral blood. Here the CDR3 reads CASSAPGQGETQYF. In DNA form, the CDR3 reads TGTGCCAGCTCAGCACCCGGACAGGGGGAGACCCAGTACTTC.